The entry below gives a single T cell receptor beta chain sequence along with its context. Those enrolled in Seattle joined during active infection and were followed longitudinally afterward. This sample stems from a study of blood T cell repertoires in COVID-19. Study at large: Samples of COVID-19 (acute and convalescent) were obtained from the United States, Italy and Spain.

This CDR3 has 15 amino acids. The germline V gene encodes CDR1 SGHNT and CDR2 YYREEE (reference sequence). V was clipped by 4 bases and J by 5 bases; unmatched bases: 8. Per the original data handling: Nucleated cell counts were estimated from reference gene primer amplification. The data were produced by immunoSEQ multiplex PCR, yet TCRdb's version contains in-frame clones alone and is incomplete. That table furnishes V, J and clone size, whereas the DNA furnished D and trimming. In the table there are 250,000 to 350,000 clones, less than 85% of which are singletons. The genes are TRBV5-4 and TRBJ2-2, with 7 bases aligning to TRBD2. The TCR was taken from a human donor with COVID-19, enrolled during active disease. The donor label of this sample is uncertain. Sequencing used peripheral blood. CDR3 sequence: CASSGGETRTGELFF. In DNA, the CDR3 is TGTGCCAGCAGCGGGGGGGAGACGAGGACCGGGGAGCTGTTTTTT.